Below, 4 T cell receptor beta chains from the same sample are listed, as sequenced in a study of T-cell memory formation after mild COVID-19. TCRdb reanalysed the 5' RACE reads using MiXCR and keeps one entry per CDR3 protein. The repertoire includes about 560,000 distinct CDR3 sequences, approximately 18% of them detected once, and more than 10% sits in the top ten. Specimen: PBMCs or a T cell subset sorted from them (not recorded which). The receptors shown here come from an adult woman who had mild COVID-19 (a few samples of this study predate the infection). Cell type and time point are not known.

The chain combines TRBV12-5 with TRBJ2-1; 10 nucleotides match TRBD1. The CDR3 has 14 residues. Germline CDR1 and CDR2: LGHNT and FRNRAP. Trimming cost V 9 bases and J 7 bases; bases outside gene matches: 9. In nucleotides, the CDR3 is TGTGCTAGCACGGGACAGGGGACCCCAAATGAGCAGTTCTTC. It specifies CASTGQGTPNEQFF.

Only a few counts were recorded for this clonotype. V is TRBV7-2 and J is TRBJ2-7, with 7 bases aligning to TRBD2. Germline assignment: CDR1 SGHTA and CDR2 FQGNSA. J gave up 5 bases and V 5 bases, and 9 bases lay outside the gene matches. The length of the CDR3 is 14 residues. CDR3 nucleotide sequence: TGTGCCAGCAGCCGGAATAGCGGGCCCAACGAGCAGTACTTC. Encoded protein: CASSRNSGPNEQYF.

The chain carries TRBV20-1 and TRBJ2-3; 8 bases map to TRBD2. This CDR3 region has 16 residues. The ends lost 3 bases at V and 0 bases at J; junction bases unmatched: 8. Germline V CDR1 and CDR2: DFQATT, SNEGSKA (reference sequence). CDR3 DNA sequence: TGCAGTGCTAGCAGGCCGGGAGGGTCTAGCACAGATACGCAGTATTTT. It translates to CSASRPGGSSTDTQYF.

The rearrangement uses TRBV6-1 and TRBJ1-6; TRBD1 is a possible D gene (6 bases). The CDR3 extends over 18 amino acids. V was trimmed by 6 bases and J by 9 bases, leaving 27 bases between them. CDR1 is MNHNS and CDR2 is SASEGT in the germline V gene. The CDR3 sequence is CASSNRERWSSGVSPLHF. The CDR3, as DNA: TGTGCCAGCAGCAACCGTGAAAGGTGGTCGTCAGGGGTTTCACCCCTCCACTTT.